This paragraph covers one T cell receptor beta chain sequence. The antigen it recognizes is unknown. Nothing much larger sits one base from this clone, and base qualities are not available. This record belongs to a study of blood T cell repertoires in COVID-19 (dated by TCRdb to the early 2020s). The study in broad terms: The collaborator samples originated in the United States, Italy and Spain and spanned the acute and convalescent phases of COVID-19. The repertoires were made available in a free public database intended to serve as a resource for research on the immune response to SARS-CoV-2. The sample metadata nearly always contained a de-identified subject ID, COVID-19 status, age in years and sex. HLA class I and class II types, where available, came from metadata supplied by the sample provider rather than from assay-based typing. The prospective study material was composed of cDNA or gDNA derived from T cells, B-cell-depleted T cells, or PBMCs. Samples were obtained from the ongoing ImmuneRACE study (first 160 participants) and from approximately 1,200 subjects provided by 6 global collaborators. The dataset comprised deeply sampled blood TCRbeta repertoires from subjects exposed to, actively infected with, or recovered from COVID-19. Broader findings and caveats from the paper: Clinical and demographic metadata were provided uncurated, with the amount varying by source and participant.

From the cysteine through the phenylalanine, the CDR3 covers 17 amino acids. Only the CDR3 part of the read is kept: 51 bases, read in frame from the first base. CDR1 and CDR2 were assigned from the germline V gene (reference sequence) as SGHNT and YYREEE. Trimming removed 2 bases from V and 0 bases from J, leaving 12 bases between the germline ends. Participants in the prospective study were enrolled through a virtual design, were aged 18 to 89 years, and lived in 24 United States geographic areas. In the prospective study, cohorts were assigned on the basis of participant-reported clinical history obtained from a screening survey and a study questionnaire. Exposed participants had been in contact, within 2 weeks of entering the study, with a person who had a PCR-confirmed or clinician-diagnosed case of COVID-19. In the prospective study, whole blood, serum and a nasopharyngeal or oropharyngeal swab were collected from each participant by mobile phlebotomists. Prospective study participants could optionally give additional blood draws and questionnaires over a roughly two-month period. Before DNA extraction, prospective study blood samples were shipped either frozen or at room temperature.

TCRbeta CDR3 regions were amplified from genomic DNA using the immunoSEQ Assay, a bias-controlled multiplex PCR. In the paper's pipeline: The number of nucleated cells in each sample was estimated by amplification of reference gene primers within the assay. To quantify the absolute abundance of each unique TCRbeta CDR3 rearrangement, sequence reads were collapsed and filtered. For each sample, productive Simpson clonality was calculated as the square root of Simpson's diversity index over productive rearrangements. TCRdb provides this immuneACCESS table in a form limited to in-frame rearrangements. Some clones are lacking; in checked studies, under half of them reflect an unresolved V gene, and why the rest are absent is not known. V and J calls plus clone size are reproduced from that table; the DNA served to infer D and trimming. The sample data list a few hundred thousand clones, and less than 90% of these were observed just once. Clones ranked in the top ten supply 4.5% to 5.5% of the sample.

Sample: PBMCs or T cells enriched from blood (not recorded which). The source of this sequence is a young woman who had been exposed to COVID-19. Recombination connected TRBV5-4 to TRBJ2-6; TRBD1 could be the D gene, as 5 bases match. The encoded CDR3 is CASSFSAGPSGANVLTF. At the DNA level, the sequence is TGTGCCAGCAGCTTCTCGGCAGGGCCCTCTGGGGCCAACGTCCTGACTTTC.